The clone carrying this T cell receptor beta chain was observed a single time. The sample comes from a study of sequential checkpoint blockade in melanoma. Assay: immunoSEQ multiplex PCR; the TCRdb copy retains only in-frame clones and omits some. The data hold around 16,000 clones, with roughly 93% observed a single time. The sample's treatment: randomized to nivolumab then ipilimumab (arm A) or the reverse (arm B). No patient had prior DNA-damaging chemotherapy. Sorted cells were live CD3+CD8+, lacking CD19 and CD56, from PBMCs. Sample: CD8+ T cells sorted from blood (inferred from file names), taken from a patient given nivolumab and ipilimumab in sequence. The source is a human donor with melanoma.

CDR3 DNA: TGTGCCAGCAGTGAAGGTGCGGGAGGGCTCTACGAGCAGTACTTC. This encodes CASSEGAGGLYEQYF. The chain links TRBV6-1 to TRBJ2-7, with 9 bases fitting TRBD2. Trimming cost V 1 base and J 3 bases; bases outside gene matches: 4. The CDR3 length is 15 residues. Germline V lookup: CDR1 MNHNS, CDR2 SASEGT.